These T cell receptor beta chains were read from a single sample in a study of blood T cell repertoires in COVID-19. Assay used: immunoSEQ multiplex PCR; TCRdb lists only in-frame clones, some missing. This sample carries 150,000 or so clones, nearly 85% of them seen once, and the ten largest clones take approximately 45%. Sequenced input: peripheral blood. The receptors derive from a human donor in a cohort sampled during active COVID-19. CDR3s include the opening cysteine and the closing phenylalanine or tryptophan. Each record gives: clone size, V gene, J gene, CDR3 protein. For some rows the clone size is stated as once, few or many, or as a class when expanded; others skip it.

NA	TRBV5-4	TRBJ2-1	CASSRSESYNEQFF
NA	TRBV7-2	TRBJ1-1	CASSLGTGSGIEAFF
NA	TRBV29-1	TRBJ2-1	CSVVVSSGNGEQFF
NA	TRBV5-1	TRBJ2-7	CASSPEPGTGQYF
few	TRBV6-6	TRBJ2-2	CASSRLAGGNTGELFF
NA	TRBV18	TRBJ1-1	CASSPGGPNEAFF
NA	TRBV5-1	TRBJ1-2	CASSLSSRTRSDYTF
NA	TRBV10-3	TRBJ1-5	CAIRGAPNQPQHF
NA	TRBV5-1	TRBJ2-7	CASSFGGNYEQYF
once	TRBV5-1	TRBJ1-4	CASSLAGGSNEKLFF
NA	TRBV11-2	TRBJ2-5	CASSLGLSRDTRRETQYF
once	TRBV10-3	TRBJ1-5	CAIRGGANQPQHF
NA	TRBV7-2	TRBJ2-5	CASSSNRGRETQYF
NA	TRBV24-1	TRBJ2-2	CAPGGGELFF
NA	TRBV3-1/TRBV3-2	TRBJ2-1	CASSQERLAGGNEQFF
NA	TRBV6-2/TRBV6-3	TRBJ1-5	CASSSQGTSQPQHF
NA	TRBV2	TRBJ1-1	CASRDRGAFF
NA	TRBV9	TRBJ1-2	CASSVDVGPRGYTF
few	TRBV6-6	TRBJ1-5	CASRLGQARGQPQHF
NA	TRBV5-1	TRBJ2-1	CASRYTAGSSYNEQFF
NA	TRBV7-2	TRBJ1-2	CASSLVPDSYGYTF
NA	TRBV27	TRBJ2-1	CASKVLAGGSSYNEQFF
once	TRBV7-9	TRBJ1-1	CASSDQGARGTEAFF
few	TRBV5-6	TRBJ1-2	CASSLFDRGDYGYTF
NA	TRBV13	TRBJ1-1	CASSTGDSRNTEAFF
NA	TRBV21-1	TRBJ2-1	CASSTNPGTGGYNEQFF
NA	TRBV5-6	TRBJ2-1	CASSVGQYNEQFF
NA	TRBV5-6	TRBJ2-1	CASSFLNEQFF
NA	TRBV3-1/TRBV3-2	TRBJ2-7	CASSQVSGYGYEQYF
NA	TRBV7-3	TRBJ2-5	CASSLGGSETQYF
NA	TRBV29-1	TRBJ1-1	CSVQRGQDTEAFF
NA	TRBV19	TRBJ2-1	CASCVEGSGYNEQFF
NA	TRBV5-1	TRBJ2-1	CASSPARTPYNEQFF
NA	TRBV7-9	TRBJ1-2	CASRSTSYGYTF
NA	TRBV5-1	TRBJ1-1	CASSPTGPEGTEAFF
NA	TRBV5-4	TRBJ1-1	CASRPGQGRITEAFF
NA	TRBV6-5	TRBJ1-2	CASSYSTVRGGYTF
NA	TRBV7-2	TRBJ2-1	CASSYLPGGGDNEQFF
NA	TRBV10-1	TRBJ1-3	CASSRQDSFGNTIYF
NA	TRBV6-2/TRBV6-3	TRBJ2-1	CASSYSSGQFF
NA	TRBV2	TRBJ1-1	CASTGSLNTEAFF
once	TRBV19	TRBJ1-2	CASRRTGGGGYTF
NA	TRBV10-3	TRBJ2-5	CAIRGSQETQYF
once	TRBV4-2	TRBJ1-2	CASSRHSGTGDGYTF
NA	TRBV5-1	TRBJ2-2	CASSLALGTGELFF
NA	TRBV4-3	TRBJ1-2	CASSQGASANYGYTF
once	TRBV7-8	TRBJ2-1	CASSLTRGRAENEQFF
few	TRBV15	TRBJ2-3	CATSRNYWGLAGTDTQYF
NA	TRBV10-3	TRBJ2-2	CAISEFGTGDTGELFF
NA	TRBV14	TRBJ1-2	CATAKGNYGYTF
NA	TRBV7-8	TRBJ2-1	CASSLLAQSYNEQFF
NA	TRBV29-1	TRBJ1-1	CSGQGGGTEAFF
NA	TRBV5-1	TRBJ2-1	CASSQQPSGRYNEQFF
NA	TRBV14	TRBJ2-7	CASSHRGDWRYEQYF
NA	TRBV5-4	TRBJ1-1	CASSLSRAGPNTEAFF
NA	TRBV3-1/TRBV3-2	TRBJ1-2	CASSRRDRDGYTF
NA	TRBV4-2	TRBJ2-2	CASSQQSSGSSGELFF
NA	TRBV20-1	TRBJ2-1	CSALRNEQFF
NA	TRBV25-1	TRBJ2-7	CASSDWTGTDEQYF
NA	TRBV27	TRBJ1-4	CASSLNRGPNEKLFF